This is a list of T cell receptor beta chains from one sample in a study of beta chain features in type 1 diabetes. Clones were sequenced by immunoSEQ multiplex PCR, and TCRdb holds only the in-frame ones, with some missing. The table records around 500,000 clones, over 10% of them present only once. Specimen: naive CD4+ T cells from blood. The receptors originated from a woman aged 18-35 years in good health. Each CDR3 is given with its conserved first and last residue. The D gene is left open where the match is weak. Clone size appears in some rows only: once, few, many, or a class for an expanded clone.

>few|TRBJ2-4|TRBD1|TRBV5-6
CASSDGTGEDIQYF
TGTGCCAGCAGCGACGGGACAGGGGAGGACATTCAGTACTTC
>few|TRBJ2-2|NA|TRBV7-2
CASSLVRDTGELFF
TGTGCCAGCAGCTTGGTCCGGGACACCGGGGAGCTGTTTTTT
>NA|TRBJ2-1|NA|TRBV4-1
CASSHSLSGRYNEQFF
TGCGCCAGCAGCCACTCCTTGTCGGGGCGCTACAATGAGCAGTTCTTC
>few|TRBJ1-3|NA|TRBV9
CASSVAQGTGNTIYF
TGTGCCAGCAGCGTAGCACAGGGAACTGGAAACACCATATATTTT
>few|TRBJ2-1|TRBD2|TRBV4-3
CASSPMAGGYNEQFF
TGCGCCAGCAGCCCCATGGCGGGAGGGTACAATGAGCAGTTCTTC
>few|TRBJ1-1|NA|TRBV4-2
CASSPPGVSEAFF
TGTGCCAGCAGCCCCCCCGGGGTGTCTGAAGCTTTCTTT
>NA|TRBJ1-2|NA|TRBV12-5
CASGLGKDRSGYGYTF
TGTGCTAGTGGTTTGGGGAAGGACAGAAGCGGCTATGGCTACACCTTC
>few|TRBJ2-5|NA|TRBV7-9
CASSAAHGRQETQYF
TGTGCCAGCAGCGCCGCGCATGGAAGACAAGAGACCCAGTACTTC
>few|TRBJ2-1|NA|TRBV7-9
CASSLGTWSSSYNEQFF
TGTGCCAGCAGCTTAGGGACTTGGAGTAGCTCCTACAATGAGCAGTTCTTC
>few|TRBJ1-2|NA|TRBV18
CASSPPPGNGYTF
TGTGCCAGCTCACCACCCCCTGGGAATGGCTACACCTTC
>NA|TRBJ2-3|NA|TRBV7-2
CASSLRVADTQYF
TGTGCCAGCAGCTTAAGGGTTGCAGATACGCAGTATTTT
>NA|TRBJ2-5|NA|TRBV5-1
CASTTGPGETQYF
TGCGCCAGCACTACCGGGCCCGGAGAGACCCAGTACTTC
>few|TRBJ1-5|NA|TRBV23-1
CAIGQPQPQHF
TGCGCCATCGGACAGCCTCAGCCCCAGCATTTT
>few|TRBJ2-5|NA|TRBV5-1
CASSLGQIQETQYF
TGCGCCAGCAGCTTAGGACAGATACAAGAGACCCAGTACTTC
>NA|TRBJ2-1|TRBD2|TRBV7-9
CASSPTRLAVSRDNEQFF
TGTGCCAGCAGCCCAACCCGACTAGCAGTTAGTCGGGACAATGAGCAGTTCTTC
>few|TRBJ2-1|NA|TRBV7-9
CASSGRGDEQFF
TGTGCCAGCAGCGGCAGGGGCGATGAGCAGTTCTTC
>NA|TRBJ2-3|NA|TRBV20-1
CSAPLVGTQYF
TGCAGTGCCCCCCTAGTTGGTACGCAGTATTTT
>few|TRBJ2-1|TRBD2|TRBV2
CASRSGLALGEQFF
TGTGCCAGCAGGTCTGGACTAGCCCTCGGTGAGCAGTTCTTC
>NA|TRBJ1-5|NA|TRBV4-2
CASSQDLGNNQPQHF
TGTGCCAGCAGCCAAGATCTGGGGAACAATCAGCCCCAGCATTTT
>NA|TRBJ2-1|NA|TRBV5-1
CASSLFDEQFF
TGCGCCAGCAGCTTGTTCGATGAGCAGTTCTTC
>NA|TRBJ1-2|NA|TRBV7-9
CASSLAGGPHYGYTF
TGTGCCAGCAGCTTAGCGGGAGGCCCACACTATGGCTACACCTTC
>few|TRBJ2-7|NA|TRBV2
CASVFRRSGEQYF
TGTGCCAGCGTTTTTCGTCGCTCGGGCGAGCAGTACTTC
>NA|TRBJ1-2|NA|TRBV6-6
CASSQTIRDGYTF
TGTGCCAGCAGTCAAACGATCAGGGACGGCTACACCTTC
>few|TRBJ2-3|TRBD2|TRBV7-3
CASSPRLAGRSSTDTQYF
TGTGCCAGCAGCCCCCGGCTAGCGGGAAGATCTAGCACAGATACGCAGTATTTT
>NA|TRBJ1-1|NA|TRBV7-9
CASSLEGLGAFF
TGTGCCAGCAGCTTAGAAGGCCTAGGGGCTTTCTTT
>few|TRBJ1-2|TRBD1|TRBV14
CASSQGGQVFRKFF
TGTGCCAGCAGCCAAGGCGGACAGGTTTTTCGAAAATTCTTC
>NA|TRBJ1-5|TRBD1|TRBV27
CASSGQDSNQPQHF
TGTGCCAGCAGTGGACAGGATAGCAATCAGCCCCAGCATTTT
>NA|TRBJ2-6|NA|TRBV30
CAWGPGRTSAGANVLTF
TGTGCCTGGGGGCCCGGACGGACGAGCGCTGGGGCCAACGTCCTGACTTTC
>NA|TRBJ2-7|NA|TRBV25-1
CASSQDAGAREQYF
TGTGCCAGCAGCCAAGATGCGGGGGCTAGGGAGCAGTACTTC
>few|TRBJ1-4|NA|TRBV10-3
CATCIATNEKLFF
TGTGCCACCTGTATTGCAACTAATGAAAAACTGTTTTTT
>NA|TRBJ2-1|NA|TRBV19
CASSTYTVLIYNEQFF
TGTGCCAGTAGTACCTACACGGTATTAATTTACAATGAGCAGTTCTTC
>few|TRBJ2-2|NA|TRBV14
CASSQGVTGELFF
TGTGCCAGCAGCCAAGGCGTCACCGGGGAGCTGTTTTTT
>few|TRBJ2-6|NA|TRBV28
CASSPASSGANVLTF
TGTGCCAGCAGTCCCGCCTCATCTGGGGCCAACGTCCTGACTTTC
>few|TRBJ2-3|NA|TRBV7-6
CASSLSADTQYF
TGTGCCAGCAGCTTATCCGCAGATACGCAGTATTTT
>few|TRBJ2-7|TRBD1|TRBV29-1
CSATGQGAGEQYF
TGCAGCGCGACGGGACAGGGGGCGGGTGAGCAGTACTTC
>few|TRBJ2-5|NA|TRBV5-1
CASSFPGPQYF
TGCGCCAGCAGCTTTCCGGGGCCCCAGTACTTC
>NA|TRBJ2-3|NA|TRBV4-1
CASSQEAVGDTQYF
TGCGCCAGCAGCCAAGAAGCGGTGGGAGATACGCAGTATTTT
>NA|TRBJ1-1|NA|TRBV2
CASSPAANTEAFF
TGTGCCAGCAGTCCAGCAGCGAACACTGAAGCTTTCTTT
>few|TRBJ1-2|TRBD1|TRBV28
CASSRSGGGYTF
TGTGCCAGCAGTCGCTCAGGGGGCGGCTACACCTTC
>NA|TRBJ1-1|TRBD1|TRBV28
CASSSPDRVVAFF
TGTGCCAGCAGTTCCCCGGACAGGGTCGTCGCTTTCTTT
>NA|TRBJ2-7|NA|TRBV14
CASSQVPYEQYF
TGTGCCAGCAGCCAGGTCCCCTACGAGCAGTACTTC
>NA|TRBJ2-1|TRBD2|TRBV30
CAWSTSGYNEQFF
TGTGCCTGGAGTACTAGCGGTTACAATGAGCAGTTCTTC
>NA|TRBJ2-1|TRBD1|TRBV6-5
CASSVDRAGSNEQFF
TGTGCCAGCTCCGTGGACAGGGCTGGGTCCAATGAGCAGTTCTTC